These T cell receptor beta chains were read from a single sample in a study of T cell responses to AZD1222 COVID-19 vaccine. The protocol was immunoSEQ multiplex PCR, while the TCRdb copy is restricted to in-frame clones and leaves out a portion. The sample records 150,000 to 200,000 clones, 80% to 95% being singletons. The sample was peripheral blood, taken 28 days after the second AZD1222 dose. All receptors come from an adult who received the AZD1222 COVID-19 vaccine. Both conserved end residues are part of each CDR3. D genes are given only for firm matches. Expanded clones are given a class, and other clones once, few, many or no size at all.

>TRBJ2-3|NA|NA|TRBV7-2|17
CASSSHLGGRGTDTQYF
TGTGCCAGCAGCTCCCACCTTGGGGGGCGCGGAACAGATACGCAGTATTTT
>TRBJ1-2|TRBD1|NA|TRBV6-6|13
CASSWNTGDGYTF
TGTGCCAGCAGTTGGAATACAGGGGATGGCTACACCTTC
>TRBJ1-2|TRBD1|NA|TRBV9|16
CASSTNRQGGNYGYTF
TGTGCCAGCAGCACCAACCGACAGGGGGGTAACTATGGCTACACCTTC
>TRBJ1-4|TRBD1|NA|TRBV19|15
CASTQGARDGEKLFF
TGTGCCAGCACACAGGGGGCACGTGACGGTGAAAAACTGTTTTTT
>TRBJ1-5|NA|NA|TRBV6-1|14
CASSDPQGSQPQHF
TGTGCCAGCAGTGACCCTCAGGGATCTCAGCCCCAGCATTTT
>TRBJ2-4|TRBD2|NA|TRBV4-2|18
CASSPGLAGGPAKNIQYF
TGTGCCAGCAGCCCGGGACTAGCGGGGGGGCCTGCCAAAAACATTCAGTACTTC
>TRBJ2-1|TRBD2|NA|TRBV9|15
CASSVGGGRAPEQFF
TGTGCCAGCAGCGTAGGCGGCGGGAGGGCCCCTGAGCAGTTCTTC
>TRBJ1-2|TRBD1|once|TRBV19|15
CASSGRDRLNYGYTF
TGTGCCAGTAGTGGGAGGGACAGACTAAACTATGGCTACACCTTC
>TRBJ2-5|TRBD2|NA|TRBV6-2/TRBV6-3|17
CASSYSRLAGKQETQYF
TGTGCCAGCAGTTACTCCCGACTAGCGGGAAAACAAGAGACCCAGTACTTC
>TRBJ2-1|TRBD2|NA|TRBV7-2|14
CASSPSGGYNEQFF
TGTGCCAGCAGCCCTAGCGGGGGGTACAATGAGCAGTTCTTC
>TRBJ1-6|NA|NA|TRBV5-4|13
CASSVDSNSPLHF
TGTGCCAGCAGCGTGGACAGTAATTCACCCCTCCACTTT
>TRBJ1-2|NA|once|TRBV7-2|15
CASSVQEARNYGYTF
TGTGCCAGCAGCGTACAGGAGGCTAGGAACTATGGCTACACCTTC
>TRBJ2-2|NA|NA|TRBV9|14
CASSVGGGTGELFF
TGTGCCAGCAGCGTTGGTGGAGGCACCGGGGAGCTGTTTTTT
>TRBJ1-6|NA|NA|TRBV6-4|15
CASSEAPQGNSPLHF
TGTGCCAGCAGTGAAGCCCCCCAGGGGAATTCACCCCTCCACTTT
>TRBJ2-5|TRBD1|NA|TRBV9|18
CASSVGHYRQGARETQYF
TGTGCCAGCAGCGTAGGGCATTATCGGCAGGGGGCGCGAGAGACCCAGTACTTC
>TRBJ2-3|TRBD2|NA|TRBV7-9|16
CASSPPQRGGADTQYF
TGTGCCAGCAGCCCCCCACAGCGGGGGGGAGCAGATACGCAGTATTTT
>TRBJ1-4|TRBD1|NA|TRBV12-3/TRBV12-4|11
CATGQGEKLFF
TGTGCCACTGGACAGGGTGAAAAACTGTTTTTT
>TRBJ1-3|NA|NA|TRBV6-1|16
CASSEMVSVTGNTIYF
TGTGCCAGCAGTGAAATGGTGTCGGTCACTGGAAACACCATATATTTT
>TRBJ1-1|NA|NA|TRBV6-5|13
CASSTMGRAEAFF
TGTGCCAGCAGTACTATGGGGAGGGCTGAAGCTTTCTTT
>TRBJ2-7|TRBD1|NA|TRBV7-2|14
CASSLLGQGSEQYF
TGTGCCAGCAGCTTATTGGGACAGGGCTCCGAGCAGTACTTC
>TRBJ2-7|TRBD1|NA|TRBV27|15
CASSFGQGPVYEQYF
TGTGCCAGCAGTTTCGGACAGGGGCCTGTCTACGAGCAGTACTTC
>TRBJ2-6|TRBD2|NA|TRBV4-3|18
CASSQDGQGLSGANVLTF
TGCGCCAGCAGCCAAGATGGCCAGGGACTATCTGGGGCCAACGTCCTGACTTTC
>TRBJ1-5|NA|NA|TRBV12-3/TRBV12-4|12
CASTNHAEPQHF
TGTGCCAGCACCAACCACGCCGAGCCCCAGCATTTT
>TRBJ1-5|NA|NA|TRBV3-1/TRBV3-2|13
CASSPSSNQPQHF
TGTGCCAGCAGCCCGTCGAGCAATCAGCCCCAGCATTTT
>TRBJ1-2|NA|NA|TRBV7-8|19
CASSHAASSWLWSTYGYTF
TGTGCCAGCAGCCACGCAGCCTCCTCGTGGCTATGGAGCACCTATGGCTACACCTTC
>TRBJ1-1|NA|NA|TRBV18|12
CASSANNFEAFF
TGTGCCAGCTCCGCCAACAACTTTGAAGCTTTCTTT
>TRBJ2-1|TRBD1|NA|TRBV5-4|16
CASSSRDRGLYNEQFF
TGTGCCAGCAGCTCCAGGGACAGGGGGCTTTACAATGAGCAGTTCTTC
>TRBJ2-7|NA|NA|TRBV11-2|17
CASSLWPRGPSSYEQYF
TGTGCCAGCAGCTTATGGCCCCGGGGACCCAGCTCCTACGAGCAGTACTTC
>TRBJ1-1|TRBD1|NA|TRBV6-2/TRBV6-3|16
CASSWIPDRGSTEAFF
TGTGCCAGCAGTTGGATACCCGACAGGGGGAGCACTGAAGCTTTCTTT
>TRBJ1-3|NA|NA|TRBV30|13
CAWADRSGNTIYF
TGTGCCTGGGCGGACCGATCTGGAAACACCATATATTTT
>TRBJ2-4|NA|NA|TRBV6-5|15
CASSYSGSSVNIQYF
TGTGCCAGCAGTTACTCGGGCTCATCGGTGAACATTCAGTACTTC
>TRBJ2-2|NA|NA|TRBV3-1/TRBV3-2|12
CASSLGGGELFF
TGTGCCAGCAGCCTAGGGGGCGGGGAGCTGTTTTTT
>TRBJ2-7|NA|NA|TRBV24-1|11
CATSKGDEQYF
TGTGCCACCAGTAAGGGTGACGAGCAGTACTTC
>TRBJ2-7|NA|NA|TRBV3-1/TRBV3-2|15
CASSQDNGGTNEQYF
TGTGCCAGCAGCCAAGACAACGGCGGGACGAACGAGCAGTACTTC
>TRBJ1-6|NA|NA|TRBV4-3|21
CASSQDLRRGQPSSYNSPLHF
TGCGCCAGCAGCCAAGATTTGCGCAGGGGACAACCAAGCTCCTATAATTCACCCCTCCACTTT
>TRBJ2-2|TRBD2|NA|TRBV5-1|16
CASSPGASGAAGELFF
TGCGCCAGCAGCCCTGGGGCTAGCGGGGCGGCCGGGGAGCTGTTTTTT
>TRBJ2-3|TRBD2|NA|TRBV7-9|15
CASSEGLALADTQYF
TGTGCCAGCAGCGAAGGACTAGCGTTGGCAGATACGCAGTATTTT
>TRBJ2-3|TRBD2|NA|TRBV5-1|19
CASSLLGTSGGAYTDTQYF
TGCGCCAGCAGCTTGTTAGGGACTAGCGGGGGAGCCTACACAGATACGCAGTATTTT
>TRBJ1-3|NA|NA|TRBV5-1|15
CASSLAFTPLNTIYF
TGCGCCAGCAGCTTGGCCTTCACACCATTAAACACCATATATTTT
>TRBJ1-6|NA|NA|TRBV4-2|13
CASSQVSRSPLHF
TGTGCCAGCAGCCAAGTTTCGCGTTCACCCCTCCACTTT
>TRBJ2-1|TRBD2|once|TRBV28|18
CASKTREGLAGMYNEQFF
TGTGCCAGCAAAACCCGAGAGGGACTAGCGGGTATGTACAATGAGCAGTTCTTC
>TRBJ2-3|NA|few|TRBV3-1/TRBV3-2|14
CASSPRRPPYTQYF
TGTGCCAGCAGCCCTCGCAGACCCCCCTATACGCAGTATTTT
>TRBJ2-5|TRBD2|NA|TRBV5-1|18
CASSLGTSGRAPQETQYF
TGCGCCAGCAGCTTAGGGACTAGCGGGAGGGCCCCCCAAGAGACCCAGTACTTC
>TRBJ2-1|NA|once|TRBV12-3/TRBV12-4|10
CASSLNEQFF
TGTGCCAGCAGTCTCAATGAGCAGTTCTTC
>TRBJ1-2|TRBD1|NA|TRBV2|14
CASRPTGQGDGYTF
TGTGCCAGCAGGCCCACGGGACAGGGGGACGGCTACACCTTC
>TRBJ1-6|TRBD1|NA|TRBV11-2|14
CASGLGTGASPLHF
TGTGCCAGCGGATTGGGGACAGGGGCCTCACCCCTCCACTTT
>TRBJ2-1|TRBD2|NA|TRBV7-2|14
CASSLAGGPNEQFF
TGTGCCAGCAGCTTAGCGGGAGGGCCTAATGAGCAGTTCTTC
>TRBJ1-2|NA|NA|TRBV4-3|15
CASSQLYGGGLGYTF
TGCGCCAGCAGCCAACTTTACGGGGGCGGGTTGGGCTACACCTTC
>TRBJ2-2|NA|once|TRBV9|15
CASRAGTGFTGELFF
TGTGCCAGCCGGGCCGGGACTGGCTTCACCGGGGAGCTGTTTTTT
>TRBJ1-5|TRBD1|NA|TRBV2|15
CASTEQGLSNQPQHF
TGTGCCAGCACCGAACAGGGGCTGAGCAATCAGCCCCAGCATTTT
>TRBJ2-3|NA|NA|TRBV5-4|15
CASSQRGGRVDTQYF
TGTGCCAGCAGCCAGCGAGGCGGGCGCGTAGATACGCAGTATTTT
>TRBJ1-2|NA|NA|TRBV19|12
CASRSQNYGYTF
TGTGCCAGTAGAAGCCAGAACTATGGCTACACCTTC
>TRBJ2-3|TRBD2|NA|TRBV29-1|19
CSVEARTSGVFSSTDTQYF
TGCAGCGTTGAAGCCAGGACTAGCGGGGTGTTCTCTAGCACAGATACGCAGTATTTT
>TRBJ2-5|NA|NA|TRBV4-2|13
CASSQDEKETQYF
TGTGCCAGCAGCCAAGATGAGAAAGAGACCCAGTACTTC
>TRBJ1-1|NA|NA|TRBV25-1|17
CASSASWGLGGNTEAFF
TGTGCCAGCAGTGCCTCTTGGGGGTTAGGGGGGAACACTGAAGCTTTCTTT
>TRBJ2-7|NA|NA|TRBV3-1/TRBV3-2|15
CASSQSEDYSYEQYF
TGTGCCAGCAGCCAATCTGAGGACTACTCCTACGAGCAGTACTTC
>TRBJ1-2|TRBD1|NA|TRBV4-1|15
CASSQEGQGAYGYTF
TGCGCCAGCAGCCAAGAAGGGCAGGGGGCCTATGGCTACACCTTC